This is a list of T cell receptor beta chains from one sample in a study of shared clonotypes between healthy human individuals. Produced via immunoSEQ multiplex PCR; TCRdb's table is partial and in-frame only. Of 1.6 million or so clones in the sample, approximately 98.5% were seen once. The sequenced material came from naive CD4+ T cells sorted from blood. These receptors all stem from a man aged 30-40 years in good health. Both conserved end residues are part of each CDR3. D genes are given only for firm matches. Size is stated for part of the rows, as once, few or many counts, or as a class when the clone is expanded.

V gene: TRBV6-5; clone size: .; D gene: .; J gene: TRBJ1-3; CDR3 protein: CASRATVTSGNTIYF; CDR3 DNA: TGTGCCAGCAGAGCTACAGTAACCTCTGGAAACACCATATATTTT
V gene: TRBV10-3; clone size: .; D gene: TRBD2; J gene: TRBJ2-3; CDR3 protein: CATETSGKSTDTQYF; CDR3 DNA: TGTGCCACCGAGACTAGCGGAAAGAGCACAGATACGCAGTATTTT
V gene: TRBV7-9; clone size: once; D gene: .; J gene: TRBJ2-1; CDR3 protein: CASSGYGLGGDEQFF; CDR3 DNA: TGTGCCAGCAGCGGGTATGGACTTGGGGGCGATGAGCAGTTCTTC
V gene: TRBV6-5; clone size: .; D gene: .; J gene: TRBJ2-2; CDR3 protein: CASPPGELFF; CDR3 DNA: TGTGCCAGCCCCCCCGGGGAGCTGTTTTTT
V gene: TRBV20-1; clone size: .; D gene: .; J gene: TRBJ2-5; CDR3 protein: CSAPRQETQYF; CDR3 DNA: TGCAGTGCTCCTCGACAAGAGACCCAGTACTTC
V gene: TRBV6-6; clone size: .; D gene: .; J gene: TRBJ1-2; CDR3 protein: CASRAQGSGYGYTF; CDR3 DNA: TGTGCCAGCAGGGCCCAGGGAAGTGGCTATGGCTACACCTTC
V gene: TRBV28; clone size: .; D gene: TRBD2; J gene: TRBJ2-7; CDR3 protein: CASYSGISYEQYF; CDR3 DNA: TGTGCCAGCTATAGCGGGATCTCCTACGAGCAGTACTTC
V gene: TRBV2; clone size: .; D gene: TRBD1; J gene: TRBJ1-1; CDR3 protein: CASTRDSNTEAFF; CDR3 DNA: TGTGCCAGCACCCGGGACAGTAACACTGAAGCTTTCTTT
V gene: TRBV7-9; clone size: .; D gene: .; J gene: TRBJ2-3; CDR3 protein: CASSVSYLQYF; CDR3 DNA: TGTGCCAGCAGCGTTTCCTACTTGCAGTATTTT
V gene: TRBV11-3; clone size: once; D gene: TRBD2; J gene: TRBJ2-1; CDR3 protein: CASSLGVTSGSANEQFF; CDR3 DNA: TGTGCCAGCAGCTTAGGGGTGACTAGCGGGAGCGCCAATGAGCAGTTCTTC
V gene: TRBV5-1; clone size: .; D gene: TRBD1; J gene: TRBJ1-4; CDR3 protein: CASSLQGWNEKLFF; CDR3 DNA: TGCGCCAGCAGCTTACAGGGGTGGAATGAAAAACTGTTTTTT
V gene: TRBV11-2; clone size: .; D gene: .; J gene: TRBJ2-3; CDR3 protein: CASSPSRTDTQYF; CDR3 DNA: TGTGCCAGCAGCCCAAGCCGCACAGATACGCAGTATTTT
V gene: TRBV25-1; clone size: .; D gene: TRBD1; J gene: TRBJ1-4; CDR3 protein: CASRQGNEKLFF; CDR3 DNA: TGTGCCAGTAGACAGGGGAACGAAAAACTGTTTTTT
V gene: TRBV30; clone size: .; D gene: TRBD2; J gene: TRBJ2-1; CDR3 protein: CAWSPGLAGGSYNEQFF; CDR3 DNA: TGTGCCTGGAGTCCGGGACTAGCGGGAGGCTCCTACAATGAGCAGTTCTTC
V gene: TRBV27; clone size: .; D gene: TRBD2; J gene: TRBJ2-5; CDR3 protein: CASSSTSGERETQYF; CDR3 DNA: TGTGCCAGCAGTTCCACTAGCGGGGAGAGGGAGACCCAGTACTTC
V gene: TRBV9; clone size: .; D gene: TRBD2; J gene: TRBJ2-3; CDR3 protein: CASSVATWEGQDTQYF; CDR3 DNA: TGTGCCAGCAGCGTAGCTACGTGGGAGGGCCAAGATACGCAGTATTTT
V gene: TRBV5-6; clone size: .; D gene: .; J gene: TRBJ2-1; CDR3 protein: CASSSWGIYNEQFF; CDR3 DNA: TGTGCCAGCAGCTCTTGGGGGATCTACAATGAGCAGTTCTTC
V gene: TRBV6-5; clone size: .; D gene: .; J gene: TRBJ2-3; CDR3 protein: CASSYSSSADTQYF; CDR3 DNA: TGTGCCAGCAGTTACTCTTCTAGCGCAGATACGCAGTATTTT
V gene: TRBV5-1; clone size: .; D gene: TRBD2; J gene: TRBJ2-5; CDR3 protein: CASSLVSGTSGQHLQETQYF; CDR3 DNA: TGCGCCAGCAGCTTGGTGTCCGGGACTAGCGGGCAACACCTCCAAGAGACCCAGTACTTC
V gene: TRBV2; clone size: .; D gene: .; J gene: TRBJ2-5; CDR3 protein: CASGTVGETQYF; CDR3 DNA: TGTGCCAGCGGGACGGTGGGAGAGACCCAGTACTTC
V gene: TRBV27; clone size: .; D gene: TRBD1; J gene: TRBJ2-5; CDR3 protein: CASSPRTGDPRWKTQYF; CDR3 DNA: TGTGCCAGCAGTCCCCGGACAGGGGACCCGAGGTGGAAGACCCAGTACTTC
V gene: TRBV5-6; clone size: .; D gene: TRBD1; J gene: TRBJ1-3; CDR3 protein: CASSLGQGFSGNTIYF; CDR3 DNA: TGTGCCAGCAGCTTAGGACAGGGTTTCTCTGGAAACACCATATATTTT
V gene: TRBV6-5; clone size: .; D gene: .; J gene: TRBJ2-5; CDR3 protein: CASRSVRDFQETQYF; CDR3 DNA: TGTGCCAGCAGGTCCGTAAGGGACTTCCAAGAGACCCAGTACTTC
V gene: TRBV6-1; clone size: .; D gene: TRBD2; J gene: TRBJ2-5; CDR3 protein: CASSPAIAGVETQYF; CDR3 DNA: TGTGCCAGCAGTCCAGCTATAGCGGGAGTTGAGACCCAGTACTTC
V gene: TRBV5-4; clone size: .; D gene: TRBD1; J gene: TRBJ2-5; CDR3 protein: CASSQAQGGETQYF; CDR3 DNA: TGTGCCAGCAGCCAAGCACAGGGGGGAGAGACCCAGTACTTC
V gene: TRBV19; clone size: .; D gene: TRBD2; J gene: TRBJ2-3; CDR3 protein: CASSIPPGRGLAGVGTDTQYF; CDR3 DNA: TGTGCCAGTAGTATTCCGCCCGGCAGGGGACTAGCGGGAGTTGGTACAGATACGCAGTATTTT
V gene: TRBV4-1; clone size: .; D gene: TRBD1; J gene: TRBJ2-7; CDR3 protein: CASSQGTGPNYEQYF; CDR3 DNA: TGCGCCAGCAGCCAAGGGACAGGGCCCAACTACGAGCAGTACTTC
V gene: TRBV6-5; clone size: few; D gene: TRBD1; J gene: TRBJ2-2; CDR3 protein: CASSFDRGHTGELFF; CDR3 DNA: TGTGCCAGCAGTTTCGACAGGGGGCACACCGGGGAGCTGTTTTTT
V gene: TRBV11-2; clone size: .; D gene: .; J gene: TRBJ1-5; CDR3 protein: CASSPAGEGNQPQHF; CDR3 DNA: TGTGCCAGCAGCCCCGCAGGGGAGGGCAATCAGCCCCAGCATTTT
V gene: TRBV27; clone size: .; D gene: TRBD1; J gene: TRBJ2-7; CDR3 protein: CASSLGQAPYDLYEQYF; CDR3 DNA: TGTGCCAGCAGCCTCGGACAGGCCCCCTATGATTTATACGAGCAGTACTTC
V gene: TRBV9; clone size: once; D gene: .; J gene: TRBJ2-2; CDR3 protein: CASSVVPVGDVGELFF; CDR3 DNA: TGTGCCAGCAGCGTAGTCCCTGTGGGAGACGTCGGGGAGCTGTTTTTT
V gene: TRBV5-1; clone size: .; D gene: .; J gene: TRBJ2-6; CDR3 protein: CASSPTVPGANVLTF; CDR3 DNA: TGCGCCAGCAGCCCCACCGTGCCTGGGGCCAACGTCCTGACTTTC
V gene: TRBV7-6; clone size: .; D gene: .; J gene: TRBJ1-1; CDR3 protein: CASSRAPLWNTEAFF; CDR3 DNA: TGTGCCAGCAGCCGAGCCCCTCTCTGGAACACTGAAGCTTTCTTT
V gene: TRBV25-1; clone size: .; D gene: TRBD1; J gene: TRBJ2-5; CDR3 protein: CASSEQDRGSQYF; CDR3 DNA: TGTGCCAGCAGTGAACAGGACAGGGGCTCACAGTACTTC
V gene: TRBV30; clone size: .; D gene: .; J gene: TRBJ2-7; CDR3 protein: CAWSARTGGEQYF; CDR3 DNA: TGTGCCTGGAGTGCCCGAACCGGGGGCGAGCAGTACTTC
V gene: TRBV5-1; clone size: once; D gene: TRBD1; J gene: TRBJ2-7; CDR3 protein: CASSRDREYEQYF; CDR3 DNA: TGCGCCAGCAGTCGGGACAGGGAGTACGAGCAGTACTTC
V gene: TRBV7-8; clone size: .; D gene: .; J gene: TRBJ2-7; CDR3 protein: CASSQLLSPGGTYEQYF; CDR3 DNA: TGTGCCAGCAGCCAACTACTATCCCCGGGGGGCACCTACGAGCAGTACTTC
V gene: TRBV5-4; clone size: .; D gene: TRBD2; J gene: TRBJ2-7; CDR3 protein: CASSSRTSGRSYEQYF; CDR3 DNA: TGTGCCAGCAGCTCCCGGACTAGCGGGAGATCCTACGAGCAGTACTTC
V gene: TRBV19; clone size: .; D gene: TRBD1; J gene: TRBJ2-1; CDR3 protein: CASRSRDRSRNEQFF; CDR3 DNA: TGTGCCAGTAGGTCCAGGGACAGATCGCGCAATGAGCAGTTCTTC
V gene: TRBV5-1; clone size: .; D gene: .; J gene: TRBJ2-4; CDR3 protein: CASSLVTVAKNIQYF; CDR3 DNA: TGCGCCAGCAGCTTGGTTACAGTAGCCAAAAACATTCAGTACTTC
V gene: TRBV7-9; clone size: .; D gene: TRBD2; J gene: TRBJ2-3; CDR3 protein: CASSTTSGSADTQYF; CDR3 DNA: TGTGCCAGCAGCACTACTAGCGGGAGCGCAGATACGCAGTATTTT
V gene: TRBV11-3; clone size: .; D gene: .; J gene: TRBJ2-3; CDR3 protein: CASSSRTTDTQYF; CDR3 DNA: TGTGCCAGCAGCTCGCGGACCACAGATACGCAGTATTTT
V gene: TRBV2; clone size: .; D gene: TRBD2; J gene: TRBJ2-7; CDR3 protein: CASRTSGSLKGEQYF; CDR3 DNA: TGTGCCAGCAGAACTAGCGGGAGCCTCAAGGGAGAGCAGTACTTC
V gene: TRBV19; clone size: .; D gene: .; J gene: TRBJ2-1; CDR3 protein: CASSIWSLPGRNEQFF; CDR3 DNA: TGTGCCAGTAGTATTTGGAGTCTCCCGGGAAGGAATGAGCAGTTCTTC
V gene: TRBV10-3; clone size: .; D gene: .; J gene: TRBJ1-1; CDR3 protein: CAISEWDTSTEAFF; CDR3 DNA: TGTGCCATCAGTGAGTGGGACACTTCCACTGAAGCTTTCTTT